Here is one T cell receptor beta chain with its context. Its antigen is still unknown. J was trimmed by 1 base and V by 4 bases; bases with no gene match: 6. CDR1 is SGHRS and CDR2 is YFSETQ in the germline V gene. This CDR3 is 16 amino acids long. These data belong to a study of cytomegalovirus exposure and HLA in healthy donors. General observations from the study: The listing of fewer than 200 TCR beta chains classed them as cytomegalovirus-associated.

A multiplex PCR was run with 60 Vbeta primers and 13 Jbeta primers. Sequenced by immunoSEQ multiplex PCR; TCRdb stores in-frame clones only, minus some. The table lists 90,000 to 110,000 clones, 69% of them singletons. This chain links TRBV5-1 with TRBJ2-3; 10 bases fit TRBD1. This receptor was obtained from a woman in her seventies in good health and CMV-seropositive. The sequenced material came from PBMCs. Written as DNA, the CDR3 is TGCGCCAGCAGCGTTGAAGGGACAGGGGGCACAGATACGCAGTATTTT. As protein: CASSVEGTGGTDTQYF.